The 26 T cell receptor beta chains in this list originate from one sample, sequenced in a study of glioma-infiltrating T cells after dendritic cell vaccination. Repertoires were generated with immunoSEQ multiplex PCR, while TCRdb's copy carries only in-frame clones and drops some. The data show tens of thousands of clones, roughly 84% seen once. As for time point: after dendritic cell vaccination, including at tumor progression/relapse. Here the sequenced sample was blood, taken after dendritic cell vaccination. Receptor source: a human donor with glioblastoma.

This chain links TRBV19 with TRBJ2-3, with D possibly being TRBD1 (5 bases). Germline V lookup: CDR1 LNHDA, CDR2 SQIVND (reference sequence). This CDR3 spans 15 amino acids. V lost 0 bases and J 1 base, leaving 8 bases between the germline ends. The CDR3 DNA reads TGTGCCAGTAGTATAGAAGGGGAACGCACAGATACGCAGTATTTT. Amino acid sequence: CASSIEGERTDTQYF.

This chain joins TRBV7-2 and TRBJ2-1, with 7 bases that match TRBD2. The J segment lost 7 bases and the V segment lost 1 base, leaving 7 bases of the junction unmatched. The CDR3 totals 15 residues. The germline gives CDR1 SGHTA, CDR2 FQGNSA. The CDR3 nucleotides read TGTGCCAGCAGCTTAGATGCTAGCGGATTTAATGAGCAGTTCTTC. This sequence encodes CASSLDASGFNEQFF.

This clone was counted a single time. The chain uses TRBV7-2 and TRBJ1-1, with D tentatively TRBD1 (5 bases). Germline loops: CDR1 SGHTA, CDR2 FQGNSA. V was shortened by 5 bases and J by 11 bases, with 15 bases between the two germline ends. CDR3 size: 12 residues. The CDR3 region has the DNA TGTGCCAGCAGCCTGGAAGCCGGGGGGGCTTTCTTT. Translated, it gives CASSLEAGGAFF.

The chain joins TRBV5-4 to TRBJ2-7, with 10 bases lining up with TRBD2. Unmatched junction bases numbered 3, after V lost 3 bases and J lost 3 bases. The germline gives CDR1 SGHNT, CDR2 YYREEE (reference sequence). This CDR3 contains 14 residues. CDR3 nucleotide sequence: TGTGCCAGCAGCTCCTGGACTAGCGGCTACGAGCAGTACTTC. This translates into CASSSWTSGYEQYF.

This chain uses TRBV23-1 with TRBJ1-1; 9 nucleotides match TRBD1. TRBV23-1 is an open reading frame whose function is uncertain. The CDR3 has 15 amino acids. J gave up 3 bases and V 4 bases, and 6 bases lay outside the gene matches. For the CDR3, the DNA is TGCGCCAGCAGTCCCCGGGACAGGGAAGACACTGAAGCTTTCTTT. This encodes CASSPRDREDTEAFF.

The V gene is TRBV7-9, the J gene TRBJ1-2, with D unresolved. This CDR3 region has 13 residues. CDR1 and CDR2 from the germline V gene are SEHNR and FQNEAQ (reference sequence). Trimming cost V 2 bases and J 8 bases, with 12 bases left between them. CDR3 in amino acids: CASSLSTFWGYTF. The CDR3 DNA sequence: TGTGCCAGCAGCTTAAGCACGTTCTGGGGCTACACCTTC.

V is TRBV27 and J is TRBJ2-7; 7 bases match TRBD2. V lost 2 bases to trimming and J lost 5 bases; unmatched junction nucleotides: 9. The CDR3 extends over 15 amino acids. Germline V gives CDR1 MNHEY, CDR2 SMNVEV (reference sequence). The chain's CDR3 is CASSLRAGDYHEQYF. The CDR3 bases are TGTGCCAGCAGTTTACGTGCGGGAGACTACCACGAGCAGTACTTC.

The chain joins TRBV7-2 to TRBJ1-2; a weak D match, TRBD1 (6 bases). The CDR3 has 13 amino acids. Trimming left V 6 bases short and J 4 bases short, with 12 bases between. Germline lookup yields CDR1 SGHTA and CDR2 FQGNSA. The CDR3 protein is CASRARTAYGYTF. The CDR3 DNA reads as TGTGCCAGCAGGGCAAGGACAGCCTATGGCTACACCTTC.

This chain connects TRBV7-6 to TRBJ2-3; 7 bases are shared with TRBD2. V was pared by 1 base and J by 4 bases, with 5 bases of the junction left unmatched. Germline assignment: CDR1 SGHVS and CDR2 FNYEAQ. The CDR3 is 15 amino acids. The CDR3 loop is CASSLGGLVSDTQYF. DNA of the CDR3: TGTGCCAGCAGCTTAGGAGGACTAGTCTCAGATACGCAGTATTTT.

The CDR3, as DNA: TGTGCCAGCAGTTTGGGACAGGGGAATTCACCCCTCCACTTT. This codes for CASSLGQGNSPLHF. V gene TRBV2 combines with J gene TRBJ1-6; 10 nucleotides match TRBD1. CDR3 length: 14 residues. Germline lookup yields CDR1 SNHLY and CDR2 FYNNEI. After removal of 5 bases from V and 7 bases from J, the junction contained 2 bases not matched to a gene.

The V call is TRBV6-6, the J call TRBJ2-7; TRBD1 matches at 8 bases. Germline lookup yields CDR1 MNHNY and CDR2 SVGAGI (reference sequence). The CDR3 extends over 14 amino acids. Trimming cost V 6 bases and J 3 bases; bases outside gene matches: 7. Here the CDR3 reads CASSPGQGVYEQYF. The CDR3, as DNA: TGTGCCAGCAGCCCCGGACAGGGAGTCTACGAGCAGTACTTC.

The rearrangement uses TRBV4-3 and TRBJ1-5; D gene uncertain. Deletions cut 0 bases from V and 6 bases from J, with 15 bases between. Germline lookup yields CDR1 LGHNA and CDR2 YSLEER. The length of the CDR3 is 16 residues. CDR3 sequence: CASSQDRSGTAQPQHF. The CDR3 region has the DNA TGCGCCAGCAGCCAAGATCGTTCGGGTACGGCTCAGCCCCAGCATTTT.

CDR3 residues: CASSRGTRKRVNEQFF. The CDR3 region has the DNA TGTGCCAGCAGTCGTGGGACTAGAAAGAGGGTCAATGAGCAGTTCTTC. V is TRBV5-8 and J is TRBJ2-1; 8 bases line up with TRBD2. There are 16 residues in the CDR3. CDR1 and CDR2 from the germline V gene are SGHTS and YDEGEE. V shed 5 bases and J 6 bases; nucleotides not matched to a gene: 13. Variable domain in full (rest from reference TRBV5-8 and TRBJ2-1): EAGVTQSPTHLIKTRGQQATLRCSPISGHTSVYWYQQALGLGLQFLLWYDEGEERNRGNFPPRFSGRQFPNYSSELNVNALELEDSALYLCASSRGTRKRVNEQFFGPGTRLTVL.

CDR3 DNA sequence: TGTGCCAGCAGCCCTTTTTTCGACAGTCCAAATCAGCCCCAGCATTTT. Translating it yields CASSPFFDSPNQPQHF. The chain uses TRBV7-8 and TRBJ1-5; D might be TRBD1 (5 bases). CDR3 length: 16 residues. The germline CDR1 and CDR2 sequences are SGHVS and FQNEAQ. Trimming left V 5 bases short and J 4 bases short, with 18 bases between.

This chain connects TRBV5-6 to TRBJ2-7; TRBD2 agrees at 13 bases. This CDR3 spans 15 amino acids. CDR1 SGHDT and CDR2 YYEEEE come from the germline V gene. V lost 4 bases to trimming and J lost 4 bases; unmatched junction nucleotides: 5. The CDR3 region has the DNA TGTGCCAGCAGCCGGACTAGCGGGAGTATATACGAGCAGTACTTC. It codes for CASSRTSGSIYEQYF. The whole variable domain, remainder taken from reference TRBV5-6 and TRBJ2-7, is DAGVTQSPTHLIKTRGQQVTLRCSPKSGHDTVSWYQQALGQGPQFIFQYYEEEERQRGNFPDRFSGHQFPNYSSELNVNALLLGDSALYLCASSRTSGSIYEQYFGPGTRLTVT.

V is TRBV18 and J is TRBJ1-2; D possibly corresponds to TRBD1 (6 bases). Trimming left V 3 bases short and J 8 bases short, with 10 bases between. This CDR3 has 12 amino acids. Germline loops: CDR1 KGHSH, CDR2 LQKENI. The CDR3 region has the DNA TGTGCCAGCTCACCCCAGGGGCAGGGCTACACCTTC. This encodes CASSPQGQGYTF.

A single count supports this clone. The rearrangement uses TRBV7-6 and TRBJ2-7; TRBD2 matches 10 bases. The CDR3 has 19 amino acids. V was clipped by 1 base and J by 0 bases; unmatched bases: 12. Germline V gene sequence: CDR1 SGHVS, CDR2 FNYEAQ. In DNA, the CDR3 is TGTGCCAGCAGCTTAGGGACTAGCGGTGGTGGTGGTCCCTCCTACGAGCAGTACTTC. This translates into CASSLGTSGGGGPSYEQYF.

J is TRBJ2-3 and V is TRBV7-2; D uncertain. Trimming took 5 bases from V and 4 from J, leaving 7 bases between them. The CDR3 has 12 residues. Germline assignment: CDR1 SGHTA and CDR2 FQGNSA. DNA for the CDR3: TGTGCCAGCAGCCTTCGAGCAGATACGCAGTATTTT. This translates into CASSLRADTQYF.

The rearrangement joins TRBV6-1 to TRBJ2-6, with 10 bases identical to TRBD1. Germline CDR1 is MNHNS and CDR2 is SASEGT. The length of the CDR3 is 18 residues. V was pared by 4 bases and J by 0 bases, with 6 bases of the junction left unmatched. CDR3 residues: CASSGGQGTPSGANVLTF. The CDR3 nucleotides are TGTGCCAGCAGTGGGGGACAGGGGACGCCCTCTGGGGCCAACGTCCTGACTTTC.

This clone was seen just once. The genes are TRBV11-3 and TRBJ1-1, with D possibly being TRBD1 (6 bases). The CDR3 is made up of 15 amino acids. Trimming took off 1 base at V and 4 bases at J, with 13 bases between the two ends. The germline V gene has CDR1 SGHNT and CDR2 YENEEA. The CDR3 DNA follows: TGTGCCAGCAGCTTAGTACCGGGGGGCGGCACTGAAGCTTTCTTT. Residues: CASSLVPGGGTEAFF.

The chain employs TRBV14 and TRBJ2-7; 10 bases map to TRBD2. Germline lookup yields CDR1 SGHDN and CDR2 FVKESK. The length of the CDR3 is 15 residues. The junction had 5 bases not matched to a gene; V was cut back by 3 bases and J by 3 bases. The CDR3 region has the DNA TGTGCCAGCAGCCACGGACTAGCGGAATTCTACGAGCAGTACTTC. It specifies CASSHGLAEFYEQYF.

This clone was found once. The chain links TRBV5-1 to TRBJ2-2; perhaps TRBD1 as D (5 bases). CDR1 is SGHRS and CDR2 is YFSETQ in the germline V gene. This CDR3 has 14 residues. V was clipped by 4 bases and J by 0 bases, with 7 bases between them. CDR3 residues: CASSIGANTGELFF. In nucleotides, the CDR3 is TGCGCCAGCAGCATAGGGGCGAACACCGGGGAGCTGTTTTTT.

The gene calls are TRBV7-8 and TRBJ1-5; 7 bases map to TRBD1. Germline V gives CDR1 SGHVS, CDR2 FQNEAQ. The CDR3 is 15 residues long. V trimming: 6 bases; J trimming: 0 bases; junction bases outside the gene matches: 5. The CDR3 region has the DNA TGTGCCAGCAGGCAGGGGGACCGTAGCAATCAGCCCCAGCATTTT. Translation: CASRQGDRSNQPQHF.

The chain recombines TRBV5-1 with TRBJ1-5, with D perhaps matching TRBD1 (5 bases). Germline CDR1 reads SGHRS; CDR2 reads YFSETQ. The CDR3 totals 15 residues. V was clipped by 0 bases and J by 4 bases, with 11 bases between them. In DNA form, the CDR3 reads TGCGCCAGCAGCTTGGAGGGGAATTGGAATCAGCCCCAGCATTTT. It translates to CASSLEGNWNQPQHF.

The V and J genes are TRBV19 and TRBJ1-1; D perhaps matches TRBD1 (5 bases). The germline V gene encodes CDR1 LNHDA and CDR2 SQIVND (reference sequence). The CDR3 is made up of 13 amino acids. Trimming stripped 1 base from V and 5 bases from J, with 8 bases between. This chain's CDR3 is CASSIGGGTEAFF. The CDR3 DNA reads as TGTGCCAGTAGTATAGGCGGGGGAACTGAAGCTTTCTTT.

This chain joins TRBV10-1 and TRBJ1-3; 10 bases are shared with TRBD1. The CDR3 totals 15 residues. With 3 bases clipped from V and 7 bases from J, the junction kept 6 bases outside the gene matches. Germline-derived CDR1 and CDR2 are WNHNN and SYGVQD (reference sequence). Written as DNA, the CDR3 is TGCGCCAGCAGTGAAGACAGGGGGCTATCGAACACCATATATTTT. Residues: CASSEDRGLSNTIYF.